Listed here are 25 T cell receptor beta chains from one sample, sequenced in a study of shared clonotypes between healthy human individuals. Sequencing used immunoSEQ multiplex PCR; TCRdb keeps in-frame clones, though not all of them. The sample lists a few million clones; more than 90% were seen once. Sequencing was carried out using naive CD4+ T cells sorted from blood. Subset indicated: CD45RA+ positively selected. All receptors derive from a young man in good health.

This clone appeared a single time. The chain combines TRBV29-1 with TRBJ1-2; 7 positions agree with TRBD1. CDR3 size: 13 residues. J gave up 6 bases and V 4 bases, and 8 bases lay outside the gene matches. Germline V gene sequence: CDR1 SQVTM, CDR2 ANQGSEA. CDR3 protein: CSVGQGVSDGYTF. CDR3 coding DNA: TGCAGCGTTGGACAGGGTGTTTCGGATGGCTACACCTTC.

The chain uses TRBV28 and TRBJ2-1; a possible D gene is TRBD2 (7 bases). The CDR3 runs 16 residues. V lost 3 bases and J lost 8, with 20 bases in between. Germline V gene data show CDR1 as MDHEN and CDR2 as SYDVKM. CDR3 sequence (DNA): TGTGCCAGCAGTTTCTTACGGGGGGCGTTGAAGGATGAGCAGTTCTTC. This encodes CASSFLRGALKDEQFF.

The V and J genes are TRBV27 and TRBJ1-3, with D possibly matching TRBD1 (6 bases). The V end lost 5 bases, the J end lost 0 bases, and 14 bases lay between the germline ends. Germline-derived CDR1 and CDR2 are MNHEY and SMNVEV (reference sequence). CDR3 length: 16 residues. The chain's CDR3 is CASSRRTGFSGNTIYF. Here the CDR3 DNA reads TGTGCCAGCAGTAGAAGAACAGGGTTCTCTGGAAACACCATATATTTT.

This chain uses TRBV5-6 with TRBJ2-7, with D possibly being TRBD1 (5 bases). This CDR3 has 13 amino acids. The germline V gene has CDR1 SGHDT and CDR2 YYEEEE. Between the trimmed V and J ends, which lost 0 bases and 2 bases, there was a span of 6 bases. DNA of the CDR3: TGTGCCAGCAGCTTGGTGACAGCCTACGAGCAGTACTTC. Translation gives CASSLVTAYEQYF.

The gene calls are TRBV6-5 and TRBJ2-1; 8 bases align to TRBD2. In germline, CDR1 is MNHEY, CDR2 SVGAGI. V lost 5 bases and J lost 4; bases outside the gene matches: 7. The CDR3 totals 15 residues. CDR3 coding DNA: TGTGCCAGCAGTAGTGCGGGACTAGGATACAATGAGCAGTTCTTC. Translation gives CASSSAGLGYNEQFF.

The genes are TRBV10-3 and TRBJ1-2, with 9 bases fitting TRBD1. This CDR3 contains 14 residues. The junction had 5 bases not matched to a gene; V was cut back by 3 bases and J by 6 bases. Germline V CDR1 and CDR2: ENHRY, SYGVKD. CDR3 sequence reads: CAISDKGTGNGYTF. DNA of the CDR3: TGTGCCATCAGTGATAAAGGGACAGGGAATGGCTACACCTTC.

The rearrangement uses TRBV5-1 and TRBJ2-1, with D tentatively TRBD1 (6 bases). With 1 base removed from V and 3 bases from J, the gap between germline ends came to 11 bases. The CDR3 spans 15 residues. Germline lookup yields CDR1 SGHRS and CDR2 YFSETQ. The CDR3 DNA reads as TGCGCCAGCAGCTTGCAGGGGTTGGTCTACAATGAGCAGTTCTTC. This gives the protein CASSLQGLVYNEQFF.

The chain is built from TRBV11-2 and TRBJ2-3; 8 positions agree with TRBD2. This CDR3 has 16 residues. The germline V gene encodes CDR1 SGHAT and CDR2 FQNNGV. The junction had 5 bases not matched to a gene; V was cut back by 2 bases and J by 1 base. The CDR3 here is CASSLSATSGTDTQYF. DNA of the CDR3: TGTGCCAGCAGCTTATCGGCGACTAGCGGCACAGATACGCAGTATTTT.

The chain uses TRBV30 and TRBJ1-1; no firm D call. CDR1 and CDR2 from the germline V gene are GTSNPN and SVGIG (reference sequence). The CDR3 has 13 amino acids. V was clipped by 2 bases and J by 6 bases, with 13 bases between them. The CDR3 region has the DNA TGTGCCTGGAGTATAGGGAGCTACGCTGAAGCTTTCTTT. As protein: CAWSIGSYAEAFF.

This clone was seen only once. The V and J genes are TRBV5-1 and TRBJ2-7; D tentatively reads TRBD1 or TRBD2 (6 bases each). This CDR3 region has 13 residues. Trimming removed 4 bases at V and 11 bases at J, with 19 bases between. Germline CDR1 is SGHRS and CDR2 is YFSETQ. The CDR3 here is CASSPLGDGGEYF. The CDR3 bases are TGCGCCAGCAGCCCCCTGGGGGACGGGGGCGAGTACTTC.

The V gene is TRBV18, the J gene TRBJ2-1; D unresolved. Germline CDR1 and CDR2: KGHSH and LQKENI. The length of the CDR3 is 12 residues. The V end lost 8 bases, the J end lost 9 bases, and 14 bases lay between the germline ends. The CDR3 sequence: CASTFDVGEQFF. CDR3 nucleotides: TGTGCCAGCACCTTCGACGTTGGTGAGCAGTTCTTC.

V and J are TRBV18 and TRBJ2-2; 8 positions agree with TRBD2. Unmatched junction bases numbered 4, after V lost 0 bases and J lost 1 base. The CDR3 is made up of 17 amino acids. CDR1 KGHSH and CDR2 LQKENI come from the germline V gene. The CDR3 loop reads CASSPPNGRGNTGELFF. CDR3 DNA: TGTGCCAGCTCACCACCGAACGGGAGGGGGAACACCGGGGAGCTGTTTTTT.

The chain couples TRBV5-8 to TRBJ2-3, with 7 bases fitting TRBD1. Trimming cost V 1 base and J 4 bases; bases outside gene matches: 6. Germline CDR1 SGHTS, CDR2 YDEGEE. There are 15 residues in the CDR3. CDR3 sequence: CASSLRNRGADTQYF. Here the CDR3 DNA reads TGTGCCAGCAGCTTGCGAAACAGGGGTGCAGATACGCAGTATTTT.

The chain combines TRBV5-1 with TRBJ2-4; D is possibly TRBD2 (5 bases). From germline, CDR1 is SGHRS and CDR2 YFSETQ. V shed 0 bases and J shed 1 base, with 26 bases lying between them. The CDR3 runs 21 residues. CDR3 sequence (DNA): TGCGCCAGCAGCTTGGCTCTCTCAATCGGGGAATCCGTTGGGGCCAAAAACATTCAGTACTTC. Its protein is CASSLALSIGESVGAKNIQYF.

This rearrangement joins TRBV2 to TRBJ2-5; TRBD2 matches at 8 bases. The germline V gene has CDR1 SNHLY and CDR2 FYNNEI. V trimming: 4 bases; J trimming: 4 bases; junction bases outside the gene matches: 8. There are 15 residues in the CDR3. CDR3 sequence (DNA): TGTGCCAGCAGTGCGGGACGGGGGGGCGTAGAGACCCAGTACTTC. It translates to CASSAGRGGVETQYF. Variable domain in full (rest from reference TRBV2 and TRBJ2-5): EPEVTQTPSHQVTQMGQEVILRCVPISNHLYFYWYRQILGQKVEFLVSFYNNEISEKSEIFDDQFSVERPDGSNFTLKIRSTKLEDSAMYFCASSAGRGGVETQYFGPGTRLLVL.

The chain employs TRBV25-1 and TRBJ2-2; D is undetermined. The length of the CDR3 is 14 residues. The V end was cut by 1 base, the J end by 5 bases, with 8 bases between. Germline loops: CDR1 MGHDK, CDR2 SYGVNS. The CDR3: CASSELGLTGELFF. The CDR3 DNA reads as TGTGCCAGCAGTGAATTGGGGTTAACCGGGGAGCTGTTTTTT.

The J gene is TRBJ2-1, the V gene TRBV4-1; D remains ambiguous. V gave up 0 bases and J gave up 0 bases, with 18 bases separating them. Germline CDR1 and CDR2: MGHRA and YSYEKL. The CDR3 runs 19 residues. The CDR3 sequence is CASSQDPAMVDGSYNEQFF. The CDR3 nucleotides are TGCGCCAGCAGCCAAGATCCCGCCATGGTGGACGGCTCCTACAATGAGCAGTTCTTC.

Comment on this clone: This specimen includes other DNA sequences encoding the same CDR3. The chain employs TRBV5-1 and TRBJ2-7; TRBD2 matches at 12 bases. The germline V gene has CDR1 SGHRS and CDR2 YFSETQ. This CDR3 has 15 residues. V was pared by 4 bases and J by 2 bases, with 4 bases of the junction left unmatched. CDR3 in amino acids: CASSQGLAGPYEQYF. The CDR3 DNA follows: TGCGCCAGCAGCCAGGGACTAGCGGGTCCCTACGAGCAGTACTTC.

The V call is TRBV5-1, the J call TRBJ1-2; 7 bases map to TRBD1. The V and J ends lost 4 bases and 4 bases, in that order; junction bases with no gene match: 7. Germline CDR1 is SGHRS and CDR2 is YFSETQ. The CDR3 loop spans 14 amino acids. The chain's CDR3 is CASSPTQGSYGYTF. CDR3 sequence (DNA): TGCGCCAGCAGCCCCACACAGGGGAGCTATGGCTACACCTTC.

The chain links TRBV4-1 to TRBJ1-4; perhaps TRBD1 as D (5 bases). CDR1 MGHRA and CDR2 YSYEKL come from the germline V gene. The V and J ends lost 0 bases and 8 bases respectively, with 13 bases between them. CDR3 size: 15 residues. Here the CDR3 DNA reads TGCGCCAGCAGCCAAGAGAGCGGGGGAGAAGAAAAACTGTTTTTT. Its protein is CASSQESGGEEKLFF.

The chain recombines TRBV10-3 with TRBJ2-5; D unclear. Trimming shortened V by 8 bases and J by 5 bases, and 30 bases separated the two germline ends. The CDR3 runs to 18 residues. CDR1 and CDR2 (germline): ENHRY, SYGVKD. CDR3 DNA sequence: TGTGCCATCTCCAGAGGTTCATCCGCGTCTCTCTTTGGGGAGACCCAGTACTTC. Its translation: CAISRGSSASLFGETQYF.

V and J are TRBV7-9 and TRBJ2-7, with 7 bases aligning to TRBD1. The length of the CDR3 is 12 residues. V lost 9 bases and J lost 6; bases outside the gene matches: 8. The germline gives CDR1 SEHNR, CDR2 FQNEAQ (reference sequence). CDR3 sequence: CASTLGGSEQYF. The CDR3 region has the DNA TGTGCCAGTACCTTAGGGGGCAGCGAGCAGTACTTC.

The CDR3 sequence: CASSTVGFLSQPQHF. In DNA form, the CDR3 reads TGTGCCAGTAGTACTGTAGGGTTCCTCAGTCAGCCCCAGCATTTT. The V gene is TRBV19, the J gene TRBJ1-5, with D unclear. Trimming left V 4 bases short and J 6 bases short, with 16 bases between. Germline CDR1 LNHDA, CDR2 SQIVND (reference sequence). The CDR3 runs 15 residues.

This rearrangement joins TRBV29-1 to TRBJ1-3; D not certain. V gave up 2 bases and J gave up 0 bases, with 8 bases separating them. CDR3 size: 14 residues. Per the germline V gene, CDR1 is SQVTM and CDR2 is ANQGSEA. CDR3 loop: CSVETWDSGNTIYF. The CDR3 DNA sequence: TGCAGCGTTGAAACGTGGGACTCTGGAAACACCATATATTTT.

The chain is built from TRBV6-6 and TRBJ2-5; D not certain. Germline assignment: CDR1 MNHNY and CDR2 SVGAGI (reference sequence). There are 13 residues in the CDR3. Trimming removed 6 bases at V and 2 bases at J, with 10 bases between. CDR3 protein: CASRTHLQETQYF. The CDR3 region has the DNA TGTGCCAGCAGGACTCACCTACAAGAGACCCAGTACTTC.